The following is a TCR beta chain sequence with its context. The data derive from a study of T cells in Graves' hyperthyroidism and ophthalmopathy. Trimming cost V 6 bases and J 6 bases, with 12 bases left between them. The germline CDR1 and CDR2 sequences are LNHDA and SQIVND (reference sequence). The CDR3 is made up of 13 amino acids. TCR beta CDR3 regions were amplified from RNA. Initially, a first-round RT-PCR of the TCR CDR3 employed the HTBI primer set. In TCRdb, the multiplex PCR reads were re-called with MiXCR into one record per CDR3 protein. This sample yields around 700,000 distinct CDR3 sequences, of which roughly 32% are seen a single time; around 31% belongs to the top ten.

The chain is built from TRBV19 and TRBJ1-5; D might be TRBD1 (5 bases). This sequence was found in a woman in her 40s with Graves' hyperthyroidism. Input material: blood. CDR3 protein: CASSRDGFQPQHF. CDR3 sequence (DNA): TGTGCCAGTAGCAGGGACGGCTTTCAGCCCCAGCATTTT.